A selection of T cell receptor beta chains follows, all from one sample in a study of Ad26.COV2.S vaccination and SARS-CoV-2 variants. Sequenced by immunoSEQ multiplex PCR; TCRdb stores in-frame clones only, minus some. The sample lists 400,000 to 450,000 clones; roughly 91% were seen once. The sequences come from peripheral blood, collected in a trial of Ad26.COV2.S vaccine versus placebo. These receptors were collected from a person between 18 and 59 years old who received the Ad26.COV2.S COVID-19 vaccine or a placebo. Each CDR3 is given without its conserved first and last residue. Fields, in order: J gene, clone size, V gene, CDR3 protein. The size of a clone is reported for some rows only, either as once, few or many, or as a class for expanded clones.

J: TRBJ2-5
size: -
V: TRBV6-6
CDR3: ASSAQQGTTQY

J: TRBJ1-5
size: few
V: TRBV19
CDR3: ASSILPGAGYQPQH

J: TRBJ1-1
size: -
V: TRBV25-1
CDR3: ASSAPGQGRNTEAF

J: TRBJ1-6
size: -
V: TRBV7-8
CDR3: ASSSEINSPLH

J: TRBJ1-1
size: once
V: TRBV11-1
CDR3: ASSRRGGATTEAF

J: TRBJ2-1
size: -
V: TRBV12-5
CDR3: ASGLGLAGRNEQF

J: TRBJ2-1
size: -
V: TRBV29-1
CDR3: SVPGGNEQF

J: TRBJ1-4
size: -
V: TRBV19
CDR3: ASSARTGNGREKLF

J: TRBJ2-7
size: -
V: TRBV7-6
CDR3: ASSYGQGLYYEQY

J: TRBJ2-7
size: -
V: TRBV20-1
CDR3: SASLRGTSARYEQY

J: TRBJ2-3
size: once
V: TRBV5-4
CDR3: ASSLGGGTTDTQY

J: TRBJ2-1
size: -
V: TRBV7-2
CDR3: ASSLDGTRGRLV

J: TRBJ2-1
size: -
V: TRBV7-3
CDR3: ASSLRQDNEQF

J: TRBJ2-2
size: -
V: TRBV6-1
CDR3: ASSEARQAPNTGELF

J: TRBJ2-7
size: once
V: TRBV6-4
CDR3: ASSDGTGGYEQY

J: TRBJ2-1
size: -
V: TRBV24-1
CDR3: ATSDPGQVFHEQF

J: TRBJ2-7
size: -
V: TRBV14
CDR3: ASSQELSRSYEQY

J: TRBJ1-5
size: -
V: TRBV7-2
CDR3: ASNEAYNQPQH

J: TRBJ2-1
size: -
V: TRBV20-1
CDR3: SASWREGWNEQF

J: TRBJ2-6
size: once
V: TRBV7-2
CDR3: ASSPTGSGANVLT

J: TRBJ1-2
size: -
V: TRBV7-8
CDR3: ASSGTVYYGYT

J: TRBJ2-5
size: -
V: TRBV25-1
CDR3: ASSDGLWETQY

J: TRBJ2-2
size: -
V: TRBV24-1
CDR3: ATSDLMNTGELF

J: TRBJ2-1
size: once
V: TRBV5-6
CDR3: ASSLPGRGRGEQF

J: TRBJ2-1
size: -
V: TRBV9
CDR3: ASSVQGGANYNEQF

J: TRBJ1-6
size: -
V: TRBV7-6
CDR3: ASSTYRDRGSPLH

J: TRBJ1-6
size: -
V: TRBV7-8
CDR3: ASSQRRDSPLH

J: TRBJ2-1
size: -
V: TRBV5-1
CDR3: ASSFGQEQF

J: TRBJ2-1
size: -
V: TRBV5-6
CDR3: ASSPVWAGGPHEQF

J: TRBJ2-3
size: -
V: TRBV18
CDR3: ASSPPGTARTDTQY

J: TRBJ2-3
size: -
V: TRBV6-2/TRBV6-3
CDR3: ASSYGAPFSVDTQY

J: TRBJ1-5
size: -
V: TRBV5-1
CDR3: ASSLEGGQSAQH

J: TRBJ2-2
size: -
V: TRBV2
CDR3: ASSPRRGQSGELF

J: TRBJ2-7
size: once
V: TRBV9
CDR3: ASSVGQGYYEQY

J: TRBJ2-7
size: once
V: TRBV5-4
CDR3: ASSLEGYSYEQY

J: TRBJ1-5
size: once
V: TRBV9
CDR3: ASSRYGGGDQPQH

J: TRBJ1-2
size: -
V: TRBV11-3
CDR3: ASSLNKGNYGYT

J: TRBJ1-2
size: -
V: TRBV5-5
CDR3: ASSSGPTYGYT

J: TRBJ1-2
size: -
V: TRBV9
CDR3: ASSVGAGPYGYT

J: TRBJ2-2
size: -
V: TRBV19
CDR3: ASRTGTSGRSSTGELF

J: TRBJ2-1
size: once
V: TRBV18
CDR3: ASSPTDYNEQF